The sequence of this TCR beta chain was determined in a study of T cell clonality in common variable immunodeficiency. The study, taken as a whole, reports: Fewer deletions and N-nucleotide insertions were reportedly seen in common variable immunodeficiency TCR beta sequences. Compared with controls, CVID subjects had fewer shared TCRbeta clones. The cause of increased CVID clonality remains unclear without subpopulation sequencing.

Trimming removed 10 bases from V and 0 bases from J, with 23 bases in between. This CDR3 comprises 16 residues. Germline assignment: CDR1 SGHRS and CDR2 YFSETQ. This table comes from immunoSEQ multiplex PCR, and its TCRdb copy is limited to in-frame clones, with some not included. The repertoire has 20,000 to 25,000 clones, none seen only once; the ten largest take around 2%. This clone was seen repeatedly, ten times or more. Its antigen is still unknown. The observed sequence ends 3 residues before the CDR3 terminus, with the missing tail filled in from the germline J gene. The chain combines TRBV5-1 with TRBJ2-7, with TRBD2 as a possible D gene (7 bases). This sequence originates from a human donor with common variable immunodeficiency. Sequencing was carried out using peripheral blood mononuclear cells. CDR3 sequence: CAGGVGGRFPSYEQYF. CDR3 DNA (partial): TGCGCCGGGGGGGTTGGGGGGCGCTTCCCCTCCTACGAG. Based on the CDR3 plus reference TRBV5-1 and TRBJ2-7, the full variable domain is KAGVTQTPRYLIKTRGQQVTLSCSPISGHRSVSWYQQTPGQGLQFLFEYFSETQRNKGNFPGRFSGRQFSNSRSEMNVSTLELGDSALYLCAGGVGGRFPSYEQYFGPGTRLTVT.